This T cell receptor beta chain derives from a study of blood T cells in healthy people across ages. Study findings and constraints: There were more naive CD4+ cells and higher diversity in long-lived donors than in aged donors. In the absence of known donor CMV status, changes in expanded clonotypes were possibly confounded. Per million T cells, TCR beta diversity dropped roughly linearly as age increased.

The sample holds one count of this clonotype. The antigen remains unidentified. Each donor supplied ten milliliters of peripheral blood. V was clipped by 4 bases and J by 5 bases, with 8 bases between them. CDR1 and CDR2 (germline): MDHEN, SYDVKM. The CDR3 spans 12 residues. A second 7 to 11 cycle PCR used barcoded and J-beta primers. TCRdb ran MiXCR on the 5' RACE reads and lists one entry per CDR3 protein. The sample has around 580,000 distinct CDR3 sequences; roughly 48% are singletons. V and J are TRBV28 and TRBJ1-1; possible D gene TRBD1, 6 bases. This receptor was obtained from a man at least 80 years old in good health. The specimen sequenced was blood. The CDR3 region is CASSWTVTEAFF. The CDR3 DNA sequence: TGTGCCAGCAGTTGGACAGTAACTGAAGCTTTCTTT.